The subject of this entry is one T cell receptor beta chain. This specimen belongs to a study of blood T cells in healthy people across ages. The CDR3 sequence is 14 residues long. J was trimmed by 5 bases and V by 7 bases; bases with no gene match: 9. Germline V gene lookup returns CDR1 DFQATT and CDR2 SNEGSKA (reference sequence). Peripheral blood samples of around 9.5 milliliters were drawn from each donor. They isolated at least 7 million PBMCs from each sample. Through a sample-barcoded 5' primer and a J-beta primer mix, a second PCR was run for about 6 to 11 cycles. Every molecule of cDNA carried a tag from a template-switch adaptor with 12 random nucleotides. TCRdb analysed the 5' RACE reads with MiXCR anew, one entry per CDR3 protein. The table shows hundreds of thousands of distinct CDR3 sequences, with 32% occurring only once.

V is TRBV20-1 and J is TRBJ2-3, with TRBD2 matching 10 bases. The sequence was collected from an elderly woman in good health. Sequences were obtained from blood. The CDR3 nucleotides read TGCAGTGTGTTCTGGCTAGCGGGAGAAGATACGCAGTATTTT. It translates to CSVFWLAGEDTQYF.